A selection of T cell receptor beta chains follows, all from one sample in a study of shared clonotypes between healthy human individuals. Here immunoSEQ multiplex PCR was the method, and the copy in TCRdb shows in-frame clones only, minus some. This table has about 580,000 clones, 98% appearing once. Sequencing was performed on naive CD8+ T cells sorted from blood. Every receptor here comes from a man aged 25-40 years in good health. Each CDR3 is given with its conserved first and last residue. D genes are given only for firm matches. Clone size is given for some rows only: seen once, a few or many times, or a class if the clone is expanded.

D: NA; size: NA; J: TRBJ2-5; V: TRBV2; DNA: TGTGCCAGCAGTCCCTCCGGGATCCAAGAGACCCAGTACTTC; CDR3: CASSPSGIQETQYF
D: TRBD2; size: once; J: TRBJ2-3; V: TRBV14; DNA: TGTGCCAGCAGCCAATTTACTAGCGGTCCGTTCCAGTATTTT; CDR3: CASSQFTSGPFQYF
D: TRBD2; size: NA; J: TRBJ2-1; V: TRBV29-1; DNA: TGCAGCGTTGAGGGGAGACTAGCGGGTAGGCCCCCCTACAATGAGCAGTTCTTC; CDR3: CSVEGRLAGRPPYNEQFF
D: TRBD1; size: NA; J: TRBJ2-6; V: TRBV29-1; DNA: TGCAGCGCAGTTTTGACAGGGAGAGTTAGCTCTGGGGCCAACGTCCTGACTTTC; CDR3: CSAVLTGRVSSGANVLTF
D: TRBD1; size: NA; J: TRBJ2-1; V: TRBV6-5; DNA: TGTGCCAGCAGGATCATGACAGGGGGCTTCAATGAGCAGTTCTTC; CDR3: CASRIMTGGFNEQFF
D: NA; size: NA; J: TRBJ1-5; V: TRBV27; DNA: TGTGCCAGCAGTTGGGCGGGGGTCAATCAGCCCCAGCATTTT; CDR3: CASSWAGVNQPQHF
D: NA; size: NA; J: TRBJ2-1; V: TRBV7-6; DNA: TGTGCCAGCAGCCATTCAGGGGAGGCGGCCTACAATGAGCAGTTCTTC; CDR3: CASSHSGEAAYNEQFF
D: NA; size: NA; J: TRBJ2-7; V: TRBV19; DNA: TGTGCCAGTAGTATAGCCGTCAAGGACTACGAGCAGTACTTC; CDR3: CASSIAVKDYEQYF
D: NA; size: NA; J: TRBJ2-1; V: TRBV7-6; DNA: TGTGCCAGCAGCTTAGTTGGGAGGAGCTCCTACAATGAGCAGTTCTTC; CDR3: CASSLVGRSSYNEQFF
D: TRBD1; size: NA; J: TRBJ1-3; V: TRBV5-4; DNA: TGTGCCAGCAGCCGAGCTCCCGGGACAGGGGAACTTGGAAACACCATATATTTT; CDR3: CASSRAPGTGELGNTIYF
D: TRBD1; size: NA; J: TRBJ2-7; V: TRBV7-9; DNA: TGTGCCAGCAGCGATACGAGGGGGCCGACCTACGAGCAGTACTTC; CDR3: CASSDTRGPTYEQYF
D: NA; size: NA; J: TRBJ2-2; V: TRBV19; DNA: TGTGCCAGTAGTATCGGACCGGGCTCGACCGGGGAGCTGTTTTTT; CDR3: CASSIGPGSTGELFF
D: NA; size: NA; J: TRBJ2-1; V: TRBV27; DNA: TGTGCCAGCAGTTCCGGAGTCTCCTACAATGAGCAGTTCTTC; CDR3: CASSSGVSYNEQFF
D: TRBD2; size: NA; J: TRBJ2-5; V: TRBV27; DNA: TGTGCCAGCAGCTTGGGACTAGCGGGGCGAGAGACCCAGTACTTC; CDR3: CASSLGLAGRETQYF
D: NA; size: NA; J: TRBJ1-5; V: TRBV2; DNA: TGTGCCAGCAGGGGGGGGAATCAGCCCCAGCATTTT; CDR3: CASRGGNQPQHF
D: NA; size: NA; J: TRBJ2-7; V: TRBV4-1; DNA: TGCGCCAGCAGCCAAGCGGGCGGTGGGACCTCCTACGAGCAGTACTTC; CDR3: CASSQAGGGTSYEQYF
D: TRBD2; size: NA; J: TRBJ2-7; V: TRBV11-2; DNA: TGTGCCAGCAGCTTTCGGACTAGCGGGTCCTCCTACGAGCAGTACTTC; CDR3: CASSFRTSGSSYEQYF
D: NA; size: NA; J: TRBJ2-7; V: TRBV11-2; DNA: TGTGCCAGCAGCGAAATTGGACAAGGGATGGCCTACGAGCAGTACTTC; CDR3: CASSEIGQGMAYEQYF
D: NA; size: NA; J: TRBJ1-4; V: TRBV9; DNA: TGTGCCAGCAGCCCCGAGAGCGCGGCTAATGAAAAACTGTTTTTT; CDR3: CASSPESAANEKLFF
D: TRBD2; size: NA; J: TRBJ2-1; V: TRBV27; DNA: TGTGCCAGCAGTTTATCGCGACTAGCGGGAGTTGAGCAGTTCTTC; CDR3: CASSLSRLAGVEQFF
D: NA; size: NA; J: TRBJ2-7; V: TRBV5-1; DNA: TGCGCCAGCAGCTTAGGCTGGGCGCGGGAGCAGTACTTC; CDR3: CASSLGWAREQYF
D: NA; size: NA; J: TRBJ2-1; V: TRBV10-3; DNA: TGTGCCATCAGCCAACAGGGTACGGCCTACAATGAGCAGTTCTTC; CDR3: CAISQQGTAYNEQFF
D: TRBD1; size: NA; J: TRBJ2-7; V: TRBV28; DNA: TGTGCCAGCAGCCACTTCCCCCTACAGGGGGGTACCTCCTACGAGCAGTACTTC; CDR3: CASSHFPLQGGTSYEQYF
D: NA; size: NA; J: TRBJ1-2; V: TRBV29-1; DNA: TGCAGCGTTGAAGATGGGGGTACCTATGGCTACACCTTC; CDR3: CSVEDGGTYGYTF
D: TRBD1; size: NA; J: TRBJ2-7; V: TRBV29-1; DNA: TGCAGCGCCCGGGACAGGGGCACCTACGAGCAGTACTTC; CDR3: CSARDRGTYEQYF
D: TRBD2; size: NA; J: TRBJ2-3; V: TRBV15; DNA: TGTGCCACCAGCGGGACTAGCGGATACACAGATACGCAGTATTTT; CDR3: CATSGTSGYTDTQYF
D: NA; size: NA; J: TRBJ2-1; V: TRBV5-1; DNA: TGCGCCAGCAGCCTACAGGGTAATGAGCAGTTCTTC; CDR3: CASSLQGNEQFF
D: TRBD1; size: NA; J: TRBJ2-1; V: TRBV5-4; DNA: TGTGCCAGCAGACCTGACAGGGGGCTGTACAATGAGCAGTTCTTC; CDR3: CASRPDRGLYNEQFF
D: TRBD2; size: NA; J: TRBJ2-1; V: TRBV9; DNA: TGTGCCAGCAGCGTAGGTACTAGCGGCTCCTACAATGAGCAGTTCTTC; CDR3: CASSVGTSGSYNEQFF
D: NA; size: NA; J: TRBJ2-1; V: TRBV14; DNA: TGTGCCAGCAGCCAGGGGACCGCTCTCAATGAGCAGTTCTTC; CDR3: CASSQGTALNEQFF
D: TRBD1; size: NA; J: TRBJ2-7; V: TRBV7-9; DNA: TGTGCCAGCAGCTTAGGGACAGGGAGGTACGAGCAGTACTTC; CDR3: CASSLGTGRYEQYF
D: NA; size: once; J: TRBJ2-1; V: TRBV27; DNA: TGTGCCAGCAGTTTCCCGCCGGGGGCGGGACTCTACAATGAGCAGTTCTTC; CDR3: CASSFPPGAGLYNEQFF
D: NA; size: NA; J: TRBJ1-2; V: TRBV14; DNA: TGTGCCAGCAGCCGTGCCGGGCAGCAGGCCTATGGCTACACCTTC; CDR3: CASSRAGQQAYGYTF
D: NA; size: NA; J: TRBJ1-1; V: TRBV27; DNA: TGTGCCAGCAGTTTTTACAGGGCGGACACTGAAGCTTTCTTT; CDR3: CASSFYRADTEAFF
D: NA; size: NA; J: TRBJ2-4; V: TRBV7-9; DNA: TGTGCCAGCACCACGGACTTGGACATTCAGTACTTC; CDR3: CASTTDLDIQYF
D: NA; size: NA; J: TRBJ2-7; V: TRBV6-1; DNA: TGTGCCAGCAGGTCGGGCACCACCTACGAGCAGTACTTC; CDR3: CASRSGTTYEQYF
D: NA; size: NA; J: TRBJ2-1; V: TRBV7-2; DNA: TGTGCCAGCAGCCTGGACAGCCACAATGAGCAGTTCTTC; CDR3: CASSLDSHNEQFF
D: NA; size: once; J: TRBJ2-1; V: TRBV6-1; DNA: TGTGCCAGCGGTCTGAGGACCCTCAATGAGCAGTTCTTC; CDR3: CASGLRTLNEQFF
D: NA; size: NA; J: TRBJ2-3; V: TRBV13; DNA: TGTGCCAGCAGCTTAGGTGGCCAAGGAGATACGCAGTATTTT; CDR3: CASSLGGQGDTQYF
D: NA; size: NA; J: TRBJ2-1; V: TRBV7-9; DNA: TGTGCCAGCAGCTTAGCACCAGGGGAGCAGTTCTTC; CDR3: CASSLAPGEQFF
D: NA; size: NA; J: TRBJ1-4; V: TRBV6-1; DNA: TGTGCCAGCATACACCAGGGGAATAATGAAAAACTGTTTTTT; CDR3: CASIHQGNNEKLFF
D: TRBD2; size: NA; J: TRBJ2-1; V: TRBV6-5; DNA: TGTGCCAGCAGTCGAGCGGGAGGATACAATGAGCAGTTCTTC; CDR3: CASSRAGGYNEQFF
D: NA; size: NA; J: TRBJ2-7; V: TRBV4-1; DNA: TGCGCCAGCAGCCCTGGGGGTGAATCCTACGAGCAGTACTTC; CDR3: CASSPGGESYEQYF
D: TRBD2; size: NA; J: TRBJ2-1; V: TRBV7-2; DNA: TGTGCCAGCAGCTTAGACCCTAGCGGGAGGTACAATGAGCAGTTCTTC; CDR3: CASSLDPSGRYNEQFF
D: NA; size: once; J: TRBJ1-4; V: TRBV9; DNA: TGTGCCAGCAGCGCCCGGGCGCCTAATGAAAAACTGTTTTTT; CDR3: CASSARAPNEKLFF
D: NA; size: NA; J: TRBJ2-3; V: TRBV10-2; DNA: TGCGCCAGCATCAACGACAGGTCGAAAGCAGATACGCAGTATTTT; CDR3: CASINDRSKADTQYF
D: NA; size: NA; J: TRBJ2-1; V: TRBV5-1; DNA: TGCGCCAGCAGCTTGGCTAGTAGAGAGGATGAGCAGTTCTTC; CDR3: CASSLASREDEQFF
D: NA; size: NA; J: TRBJ2-2; V: TRBV18; DNA: TGTGCCAGCTCACCGCGATTAGAACAGGGAAACACCGGGGAGCTGTTTTTT; CDR3: CASSPRLEQGNTGELFF
D: NA; size: NA; J: TRBJ2-2; V: TRBV12-1; DNA: TGTGCCAGCAGCTTTGGGGTACGGTTGACCGGGGAGCTGTTTTTT; CDR3: CASSFGVRLTGELFF
D: NA; size: NA; J: TRBJ2-7; V: TRBV7-9; DNA: TGTGCCAGCAGCTCGGGGGACTACGAGCAGTACTTC; CDR3: CASSSGDYEQYF
D: TRBD1; size: NA; J: TRBJ2-2; V: TRBV7-2; DNA: TGTGCCAGCAACCACCGGGACAGGGTGGGCGGGGAGCTGTTTTTT; CDR3: CASNHRDRVGGELFF
D: NA; size: NA; J: TRBJ2-7; V: TRBV11-2; DNA: TGTGCCAGCAGCTTACTAGGGCACGAGCAGTACTTC; CDR3: CASSLLGHEQYF